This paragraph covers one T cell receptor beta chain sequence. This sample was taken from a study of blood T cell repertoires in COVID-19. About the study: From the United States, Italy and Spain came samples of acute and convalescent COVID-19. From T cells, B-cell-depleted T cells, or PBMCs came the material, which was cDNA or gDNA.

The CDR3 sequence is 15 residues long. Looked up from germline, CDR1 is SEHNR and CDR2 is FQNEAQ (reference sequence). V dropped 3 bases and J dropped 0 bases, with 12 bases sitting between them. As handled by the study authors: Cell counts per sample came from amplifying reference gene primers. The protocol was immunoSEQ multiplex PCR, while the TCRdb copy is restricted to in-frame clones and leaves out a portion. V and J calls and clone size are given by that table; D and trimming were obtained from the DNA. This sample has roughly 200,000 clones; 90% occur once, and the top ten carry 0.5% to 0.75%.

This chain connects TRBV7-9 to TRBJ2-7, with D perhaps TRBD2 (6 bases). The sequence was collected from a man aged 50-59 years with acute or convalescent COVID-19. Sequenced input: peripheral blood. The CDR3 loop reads CASSLYGTPSYEQYF. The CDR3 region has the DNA TGTGCCAGCAGCTTGTACGGGACTCCCTCCTACGAGCAGTACTTC. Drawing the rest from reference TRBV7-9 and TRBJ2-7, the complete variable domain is DTGVSQNPRHKITKRGQNVTFRCDPISEHNRLYWYRQTLGQGPEFLTYFQNEAQLEKSRLLSDRFSAERPKGSFSTLEIQRTEQGDSAMYLCASSLYGTPSYEQYFGPGTRLTVT.